This T cell receptor beta chain was retrieved from a study of post-analysis software for immune sequencing data. On the study more broadly: Several disease courses (relapsing-remitting, secondary progressive and progressive-relapsing) of multiple sclerosis were included. Study-wide results and limits: F-measure co-clustering was strong for batch-matched samples. The study found TRBV5-6, TRBV5-1 and TRBV20-1 among a handful of TRBV segments more frequent in patients than controls.

With regard to this clonotype: No antigen is known for it.

The ends were cut back, 4 bases at V and 4 bases at J, with 25 bases in the middle. CDR1 and CDR2 from the germline V gene are LGHDT and YNNKEL (reference sequence). The CDR3 loop spans 18 amino acids. Unique molecular identifiers were carried by the TCR beta cDNA libraries. In TCRdb, the PCR reads were re-called with MiXCR into one record per CDR3 protein. Among over 250,000 distinct CDR3 sequences listed, less than 40% were seen once. The source material was blood. The chain employs TRBV3-1 and TRBJ2-5; D possibly corresponds to TRBD2 (6 bases). The receptor's source is a girl between 5 and 17 years old with multiple sclerosis. The DNA of the CDR3 is TGTGCCAGCAGCCCACTGAGGCAGGGACTTAGACGAGGAGAGACCCAGTACTTC. Translated, it gives CASSPLRQGLRRGETQYF.